A selection of T cell receptor beta chains follows, all from one sample in a study of T cell responses to AZD1222 COVID-19 vaccine. Libraries were prepared by immunoSEQ multiplex PCR; TCRdb keeps only in-frame clonotypes and omits some of them. The data hold around 100,000 clones, with approximately 86% observed a single time. This sample comprised peripheral blood, obtained 28 days after the second dose of the MenACWY control vaccine. All receptors derive from an adult who received the MenACWY meningococcal vaccine as a control. The CDR3 runs from the conserved cysteine through the conserved F or W. The D gene is left open where the match is weak. Some rows have no size entry. The others give once, few or many, or a class for an expanded clone.

d_gene	j_gene	v_gene	abundance	CDR3nt	CDR3aa
TRBD1	TRBJ2-1	TRBV27	few	TGTGCCAGCAGTTTAGGTGGGACAGGGCACAATGAGCAGTTCTTC	CASSLGGTGHNEQFF
TRBD2	TRBJ2-1	TRBV7-2	NA	TGTGCCAGCAGCTTACGTGCGGGGGGGTCCAATGAGCAGTTCTTC	CASSLRAGGSNEQFF
TRBD2	TRBJ2-2	TRBV7-9	NA	TGTGCCAGCAGCCAACCCGTGGGGGGGACTAGCGGGGAGCTGTTTTTT	CASSQPVGGTSGELFF
NA	TRBJ1-2	TRBV7-9	NA	TGTGCCAGCAGCTTAGCGGTGCGACTAGGCTACACCTTC	CASSLAVRLGYTF
NA	TRBJ1-2	TRBV11-2	NA	TGTGCCAGCAGCTTAGGGAGGGGACCCTTCTATGGCTACACCTTC	CASSLGRGPFYGYTF
NA	TRBJ1-2	TRBV6-5	NA	TGTGCCAGCAGGGTAAACTATGGCTACACCTTC	CASRVNYGYTF
NA	TRBJ1-1	TRBV14	once	TGTGCCAGCAGCCAAACGAACACTGAAGCTTTCTTT	CASSQTNTEAFF
NA	TRBJ1-1	TRBV11-3	NA	TGTGCCAGCAGCTTAGGGGGAAACACTGAAGCTTTCTTT	CASSLGGNTEAFF
TRBD1	TRBJ2-7	TRBV2	NA	TGTGCCAGCAGTGTTCTACAGGGGTCCACCTACGAGCAGTACTTC	CASSVLQGSTYEQYF
NA	TRBJ1-2	TRBV9	NA	TGTGCCAGCAGCAACGACCGGACAGCGATAAACTATGGCTACACCTTC	CASSNDRTAINYGYTF
NA	TRBJ1-1	TRBV19	NA	TGTGCCAGTCGTTGGGTGGGGAACACTGAAGCTTTCTTT	CASRWVGNTEAFF
TRBD1	TRBJ2-3	TRBV9	once	TGTGCCAGCAGCGTCGACAGGGTTGGCACAGATACGCAGTATTTT	CASSVDRVGTDTQYF
NA	TRBJ2-7	TRBV7-2	NA	TGTGCCAGCAGCTTAGGGGGGAGGTACGAGCAGTACTTC	CASSLGGRYEQYF
TRBD1	TRBJ1-1	TRBV15	NA	TGTGCCACCAGCCCCGGGACAGGGGGCCGAACTGAAGCTTTCTTT	CATSPGTGGRTEAFF
NA	TRBJ2-5	TRBV4-3	NA	TGCGCCAGCAGCCAAGAGGGCTCGGGGACCCAAGAGACCCAGTACTTC	CASSQEGSGTQETQYF
TRBD1	TRBJ2-4	TRBV5-5	NA	TGTGCCAGCAGCTTGGGCACAGGGGTTGAAGCCAAAAACATTCAGTACTTC	CASSLGTGVEAKNIQYF
NA	TRBJ1-5	TRBV19	NA	TGTGCCAGTAGTATCCAGGACAGCAATCAGCCCCAGCATTTT	CASSIQDSNQPQHF
NA	TRBJ1-2	TRBV7-9	NA	TGTGCCAGCAGCTTAGCTGGGGGGGCGGAAGGCTACACCTTC	CASSLAGGAEGYTF
NA	TRBJ1-5	TRBV7-6	once	TGTGCCAGCAGCTTAGGGGAAAATCAGCCCCAGCATTTT	CASSLGENQPQHF
NA	TRBJ2-2	TRBV24-1	once	TGTGCCACCAGTAAGCCGGGACTGGCGAACACCGGGGAGCTGTTTTTT	CATSKPGLANTGELFF
NA	TRBJ2-1	TRBV21-1	few	TGTGCCAGGGAACCAACTAGCGGGGGGGCCAATGAGCAGTTCTTC	CAREPTSGGANEQFF
TRBD1	TRBJ1-1	TRBV4-3	few	TGCGCCAGCAGCCAAGGAGCAGGGGGCGGGGAAGCTTTCTTT	CASSQGAGGGEAFF
NA	TRBJ2-3	TRBV5-5	NA	TGTGCCAGCAGCCCATCACTAAGTAGGGATACGCAGTATTTT	CASSPSLSRDTQYF
NA	TRBJ1-2	TRBV5-1	NA	TGCGCCAGCAGCCCGGATTGGGCCTCGGGTGGCTACACCTTC	CASSPDWASGGYTF
TRBD2	TRBJ2-7	TRBV7-3	NA	TGTGCCAGCAGCCCCGGACTAGCGCACGAGCAGTACTTC	CASSPGLAHEQYF
TRBD1	TRBJ1-2	TRBV9	NA	TGTGCCAGCAGCGCCCTCACAGGGGGCGAGTCCTACACCTTC	CASSALTGGESYTF
NA	TRBJ2-2	TRBV6-5	once	TGTGCCAGCAGTTCACAATACACCGGGGAGCTGTTTTTT	CASSSQYTGELFF
NA	TRBJ2-5	TRBV6-5	few	TGTGCCAGCAGTACAGGGCGGCGGGAGACCCAGTACTTC	CASSTGRRETQYF
NA	TRBJ2-2	TRBV9	few	TGTGCCAGCAGCGTTGGAGGTCCCGGGGAGCTGTTTTTT	CASSVGGPGELFF
NA	TRBJ1-1	TRBV5-1	NA	TGCGCCAGCAGCTTGCTGCCTCTGAACACTGAAGCTTTCTTT	CASSLLPLNTEAFF
NA	TRBJ2-7	TRBV3-1/TRBV3-2	NA	TGTGCCAGCAGCCAAGTTTCTGGTACTAGCTCCTACGAGCAGTACTTC	CASSQVSGTSSYEQYF
TRBD2	TRBJ2-3	TRBV5-6	few	TGTGCCAGCAGCTTTCTGATCCCGCGGGGGGACTACACAGATACGCAGTATTTT	CASSFLIPRGDYTDTQYF
NA	TRBJ2-3	TRBV29-1	once	TGCAGCGTTGAGGGTCGGGGGCGCACAGATACGCAGTATTTT	CSVEGRGRTDTQYF
NA	TRBJ1-5	TRBV4-1	NA	TGCGCCAGCAGCCAAGAAGGACACACCTATCAGCCCCAGCATTTT	CASSQEGHTYQPQHF
NA	TRBJ2-2	TRBV18	NA	TGTGCCAGCTCACCCTTTCAGGGAGCCGGGGAGCTGTTTTTT	CASSPFQGAGELFF
NA	TRBJ2-3	TRBV19	NA	TGTGCCAGTAGTACCGGACTCTTTCGGGGGACAGATACGCAGTATTTT	CASSTGLFRGTDTQYF
NA	TRBJ1-2	TRBV6-5	NA	TGTGCCAGCAGACCGGGGACCCTTGGCGGCGGCTACACCTTC	CASRPGTLGGGYTF
NA	TRBJ1-5	TRBV11-2	NA	TGTGCCAGCAGCTTAGTTAGCAATCAGCCCCAGCATTTT	CASSLVSNQPQHF
NA	TRBJ1-6	TRBV5-1	NA	TGCGCCAGCAGCTTAGGACCTTCCGCGCCTAATTCACCCCTCCACTTT	CASSLGPSAPNSPLHF
NA	TRBJ1-1	TRBV28	NA	TGTGCCAGCGAGGCTGACACTGAAGCTTTCTTT	CASEADTEAFF
NA	TRBJ2-1	TRBV28	NA	TGTGCCAGCAGTCCTCCAAGCCCGACCGAGCAGTTCTTC	CASSPPSPTEQFF
TRBD1	TRBJ1-5	TRBV27	NA	TGTGCCAGCAGGCTCCAGGGGGCCAATCAGCCCCAGCATTTT	CASRLQGANQPQHF
TRBD1	TRBJ1-2	TRBV12-3/TRBV12-4	once	TGTGCCAGCAGTTCCTCAGACAGGGCTGGCTACACCTTC	CASSSSDRAGYTF
TRBD1	TRBJ2-7	TRBV2	once	TGTGCCAGCAGCCGGGACAGGGGTCGCTACGAGCAGTACTTC	CASSRDRGRYEQYF
TRBD2	TRBJ2-5	TRBV28	NA	TGTGCCAGCAGTCCCCAGCGGGGGGGCCGAGAGACCCAGTACTTC	CASSPQRGGRETQYF
NA	TRBJ2-7	TRBV18	NA	TGTGCCAGCTCACCGACGATGAACAGGGCCACCGAGCAGTACTTC	CASSPTMNRATEQYF
TRBD1	TRBJ2-1	TRBV10-3	NA	TGTGCCATCAGTGAACAGGGGTCGGCTGAGCAGTTCTTC	CAISEQGSAEQFF
NA	TRBJ1-1	TRBV29-1	NA	TGCAGCGTTCCGGGCCCCTGGGGCACTGAAGCTTTCTTT	CSVPGPWGTEAFF
TRBD2	TRBJ2-3	TRBV12-5	NA	TGTGCTAGTGGCACTAGCGGGGGGGCTGATACGCAGTATTTT	CASGTSGGADTQYF
TRBD1	TRBJ1-2	TRBV7-9	NA	TGTGCCAGCAGCCGCGGACAGGTCCTGAACTATGGCTACACCTTC	CASSRGQVLNYGYTF
TRBD2	TRBJ2-7	TRBV2	NA	TGTGCCAGCAGGAATCAGGGGGGACTAGCGGTCTACGAGCAGTACTTC	CASRNQGGLAVYEQYF